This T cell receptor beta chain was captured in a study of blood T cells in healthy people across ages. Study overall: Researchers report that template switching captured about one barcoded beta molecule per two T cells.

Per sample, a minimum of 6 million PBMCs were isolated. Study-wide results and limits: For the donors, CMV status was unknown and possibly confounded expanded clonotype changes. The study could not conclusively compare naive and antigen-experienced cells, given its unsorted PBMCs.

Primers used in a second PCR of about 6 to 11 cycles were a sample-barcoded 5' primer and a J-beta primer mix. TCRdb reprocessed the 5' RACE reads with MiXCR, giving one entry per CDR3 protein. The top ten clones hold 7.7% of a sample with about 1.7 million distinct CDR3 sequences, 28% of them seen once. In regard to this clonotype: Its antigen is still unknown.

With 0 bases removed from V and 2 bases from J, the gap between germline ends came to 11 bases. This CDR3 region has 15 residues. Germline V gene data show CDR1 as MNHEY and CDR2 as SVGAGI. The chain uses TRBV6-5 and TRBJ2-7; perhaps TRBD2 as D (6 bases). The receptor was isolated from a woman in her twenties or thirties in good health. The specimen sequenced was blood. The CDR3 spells CASSYSWRGPYEQYF. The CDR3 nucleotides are TGTGCCAGCAGTTACTCGTGGAGGGGCCCCTACGAGCAGTACTTC.